The 20 T cell receptor beta chains reported below all come from one sample, sequenced in a study of blood T cell repertoires in COVID-19. The method was immunoSEQ multiplex PCR; TCRdb's version includes in-frame clones alone and lacks a portion of them. This sample yields around 130,000 clones, of which about 83% are seen a single time; more than 3% belongs to the top ten. The sample comprised PBMCs or T cells enriched from blood (not recorded which). All receptors derive from a woman aged 45 to 65 with acute COVID-19.

The chain recombines TRBV7-3 with TRBJ1-1; 9 nucleotides align to TRBD1. CDR1 is SGHTA, CDR2 FQGTGA, per germline. The CDR3 is made up of 16 amino acids. The trim removed 5 bases at V and 5 bases at J, leaving 12 bases unmatched. The CDR3 is CASSPDRGLLVTEAFF. CDR3 nucleotide sequence: TGTGCCAGCAGCCCGGACAGGGGTCTGTTGGTGACTGAAGCTTTCTTT.

This clone occurred once. The chain has TRBV9 and TRBJ2-1; a weak D match, TRBD2 (5 bases). Germline V lookup: CDR1 SGDLS, CDR2 YYNGEE. This CDR3 contains 15 residues. Trimming took 1 base from V and 8 from J, leaving 16 bases between them. In DNA form, the CDR3 reads TGTGCCAGCAGCGTAACGGGCCAGACTACGGATGAGCAGTTCTTC. This sequence encodes CASSVTGQTTDEQFF. The whole variable domain, filled in from reference TRBV9 and TRBJ2-1, reads DSGVTQTPKHLITATGQRVTLRCSPRSGDLSVYWYQQSLDQGLQFLIQYYNGEERAKGNILERFSAQQFPDLHSELNLSSLELGDSALYFCASSVTGQTTDEQFFGPGTRLTVL.

The chain links TRBV2 to TRBJ2-7; TRBD2 might be the D (5 bases). Germline CDR1 and CDR2: SNHLY and FYNNEI. This CDR3 is 14 amino acids long. With 8 bases removed from V and 0 bases from J, the gap between germline ends came to 14 bases. The CDR3 sequence is CASFPGGYSYEQYF. The CDR3 DNA follows: TGTGCCAGCTTTCCTGGCGGGTACTCCTACGAGCAGTACTTC.

This rearrangement joins TRBV23-1 to TRBJ2-5; maybe TRBD2 (5 bases). TRBV23-1 has ORF status, its function being uncertain. The CDR3 is made up of 17 amino acids. V lost 3 bases, J lost 5 bases, and 22 bases lay in between. This CDR3 is CASSQPPHRGLRETQYF. The DNA for the CDR3 is TGCGCCAGCAGTCAGCCCCCCCACCGCGGGTTGCGGGAGACCCAGTACTTC.

This clone was seen a single time. The chain uses TRBV2 and TRBJ2-2, with a weak D call TRBD2 (6 bases). CDR1 and CDR2 from the germline V gene are SNHLY and FYNNEI. This CDR3 has 14 amino acids. Trimming removed 5 bases from V and 3 bases from J, with 10 bases in between. This chain's CDR3 is CASSRDFDTGELFF. The CDR3 DNA is TGTGCCAGCAGTCGGGACTTTGACACCGGGGAGCTGTTTTTT.

This chain links TRBV30 with TRBJ2-5; weak D call: TRBD2 (6 bases). Germline values: CDR1 GTSNPN, CDR2 SVGIG (reference sequence). The CDR3 extends over 12 amino acids. V lost 4 bases, J lost 4 bases, and 10 bases lay in between. The CDR3 here is CAWTGTGETQYF. The CDR3 region has the DNA TGTGCCTGGACCGGGACTGGAGAGACCCAGTACTTC.

The J gene is TRBJ2-2, the V gene TRBV2; 9 nucleotides match TRBD2. In germline, CDR1 is SNHLY, CDR2 FYNNEI. The CDR3 contains 16 residues. J was trimmed by 6 bases and V by 1 base; bases with no gene match: 6. This CDR3 is CASSEVMAGGAGELFF. Written as DNA, the CDR3 is TGTGCCAGCAGTGAAGTAATGGCGGGAGGGGCCGGGGAGCTGTTTTTT.

The chain joins TRBV11-2 to TRBJ1-4, with TRBD1 matching over 7 bases. V shed 5 bases and J 5 bases; nucleotides not matched to a gene: 8. This CDR3 spans 15 amino acids. From germline, CDR1 is SGHAT and CDR2 FQNNGV. The CDR3 sequence: CASSPATGQNEKLFF. CDR3 coding DNA: TGTGCCAGCAGCCCAGCGACAGGGCAGAATGAAAAACTGTTTTTT.

V is TRBV29-1 and J is TRBJ2-7; maybe TRBD2 (6 bases). Germline V gene lookup returns CDR1 SQVTM and CDR2 ANQGSEA. V was pared by 7 bases and J by 3 bases, with 19 bases between. The CDR3 is made up of 14 amino acids. CDR3 nucleotide sequence: TGCAGCGCTGCTAATTACGGGAGTGTCTACGAGCAGTACTTC. It yields the protein CSAANYGSVYEQYF.

This sequence joins TRBV6-5 and TRBJ1-5; TRBD1 matches at 11 bases. Germline trimming cut 8 bases from V and 7 bases from J; bases unmatched to any gene: 10. Per the germline V gene, CDR1 is MNHEY and CDR2 is SVGAGI. The CDR3 has 15 residues. CDR3 in amino acids: CASGQGARGAQPQHF. As DNA, the CDR3 is TGTGCCAGCGGACAGGGGGCGCGGGGGGCCCAGCCCCAGCATTTT.

The V gene is TRBV11-3, the J gene TRBJ1-1, with D perhaps TRBD1 (5 bases). In germline, CDR1 is SGHNT, CDR2 YENEEA. Trimming left V 6 bases short and J 5 bases short, with 13 bases between. The CDR3 is made up of 13 amino acids. For the CDR3, the DNA is TGTGCCAGCAGTTCGTACGGGGGGACTGAAGCTTTCTTT. Translated: CASSSYGGTEAFF. Based on the CDR3 plus reference TRBV11-3 and TRBJ1-1, the full variable domain is EAGVVQSPRYKIIEKKQPVAFWCNPISGHNTLYWYLQNLGQGPELLIRYENEEAVDDSQLPKDRFSAERLKGVDSTLKIQPAELGDSAVYLCASSSYGGTEAFFGQGTRLTVV.

The chain is built from TRBV19 and TRBJ1-1; D gene uncertain. This CDR3 region has 12 residues. V was cut by 10 bases and J by 0 bases, with 9 bases left in between. Germline V gene lookup returns CDR1 LNHDA and CDR2 SQIVND (reference sequence). The CDR3 coding sequence is TGTGCCACCGGGGTGATGAACACTGAAGCTTTCTTT. Amino acids: CATGVMNTEAFF.

In DNA form, the CDR3 reads TGTGCCAGCAGCTTAGTCAGTACCCAAGAGACCCAGTACTTC. Protein: CASSLVSTQETQYF. The chain couples TRBV11-2 to TRBJ2-5; D remains ambiguous. V lost 1 base and J 1 base, leaving 7 bases between the germline ends. This CDR3 has 14 amino acids. Germline CDR1 SGHAT, CDR2 FQNNGV.

The chain couples TRBV19 to TRBJ2-7; perhaps TRBD1 as D (6 bases). Between the trimmed V and J ends, which lost 1 base and 5 bases, there was a span of 12 bases. Germline CDR1 LNHDA, CDR2 SQIVND (reference sequence). The CDR3 is 14 amino acids. The CDR3 nucleotides are TGTGCCAGTAGTATAGGGACAGAAGGGGACGAGCAGTACTTC. It specifies CASSIGTEGDEQYF.

The genes are TRBV27 and TRBJ2-6; possible D gene TRBD2, 5 bases. Trimming cost V 6 bases and J 0 bases, with 12 bases left between them. Germline CDR1 and CDR2: MNHEY and SMNVEV (reference sequence). The CDR3 length is 16 residues. CDR3 coding DNA: TGTGCCAGCAGGAACAGAACTAGCTCTGGGGCCAACGTCCTGACTTTC. This codes for CASRNRTSSGANVLTF.

The chain combines TRBV11-3 with TRBJ1-2, with unresolved D. The CDR3 is made up of 16 amino acids. Per germline, CDR1 SGHNT and CDR2 YENEEA. V lost 0 bases, J lost 1 base, and 12 bases lay in between. In nucleotides, the CDR3 is TGTGCCAGCAGCTTAGATCCTACCGAAGATAACTATGGCTACACCTTC. It codes for CASSLDPTEDNYGYTF.

The chain couples TRBV27 to TRBJ1-6; D perhaps matches TRBD1 (6 bases). This CDR3 is built from 13 residues. CDR1 is MNHEY, CDR2 SMNVEV, per germline (reference sequence). V lost 6 bases to trimming and J lost 7 bases, with 10 bases between them. The CDR3 reads CASRDSQNSPLHF. The CDR3 DNA is TGTGCCAGCAGGGACAGTCAAAATTCACCCCTCCACTTT.

J is TRBJ1-1 and V is TRBV30; D gene unclear. Germline CDR1 is GTSNPN and CDR2 is SVGIG (reference sequence). There are 13 residues in the CDR3. Trimming cost V 4 bases and J 6 bases, with 15 bases left between them. The CDR3 nucleotides are TGTGCCTGGATCAATGGCGGGCATTCTGAAGCTTTCTTT. Residues: CAWINGGHSEAFF.

Here the CDR3 reads CASSVRNSASSYNEQFF. The CDR3 nucleotides read TGTGCCAGCAGCGTACGCAATAGCGCCAGCTCCTACAATGAGCAGTTCTTC. The chain carries TRBV3-1 (or the pseudogene TRBV3-2) and TRBJ2-1, with D maybe TRBD2 (5 bases). Germline V CDR1 and CDR2: LGHDT, YNNKEL (reference sequence). V shed 5 bases and J shed 0 bases, with 17 bases lying between them. The CDR3 is made up of 17 amino acids.

This clone was detected once. This chain connects TRBV3-1 (or the pseudogene TRBV3-2) to TRBJ2-1, with D perhaps matching TRBD2 (6 bases). Deletions cut 4 bases from V and 13 bases from J, with 14 bases between. This CDR3 region has 12 residues. Germline V gene data show CDR1 as LGHDT and CDR2 as YNNKEL (reference sequence). The CDR3 reads CASSRPREAQFF. Written as DNA, the CDR3 is TGTGCCAGCAGCCGCCCGAGGGAGGCCCAGTTCTTC.